This T cell receptor (beta chain) was sequenced during a study of blood T cell repertoires in COVID-19. Cohort assignment relied on participant-reported clinical history. Repertoires were generated with immunoSEQ multiplex PCR, while TCRdb's copy carries only in-frame clones and drops some. The top ten clones hold about 5.2% of a sample with about 320,000 clones, 89% of them seen once. The CDR3 consists of 18 residues. The chain carries TRBV12-2 and TRBJ2-3; the table's D gene call, TRBD2, was not cross checked with the DNA. TRBV12-2 corresponds to a pseudogene. The clonotype comes from a man aged 55 to 69 who had recovered from COVID-19. The sequenced sample was PBMCs or T cells enriched from blood (not recorded which). The CDR3 region has the DNA TGTGCAAGTCGCTTAGAGGCTAGCGTTCCCCCTAGCACAGATACGCAGTATTTT. Its translation: CASRLEASVPPSTDTQYF.